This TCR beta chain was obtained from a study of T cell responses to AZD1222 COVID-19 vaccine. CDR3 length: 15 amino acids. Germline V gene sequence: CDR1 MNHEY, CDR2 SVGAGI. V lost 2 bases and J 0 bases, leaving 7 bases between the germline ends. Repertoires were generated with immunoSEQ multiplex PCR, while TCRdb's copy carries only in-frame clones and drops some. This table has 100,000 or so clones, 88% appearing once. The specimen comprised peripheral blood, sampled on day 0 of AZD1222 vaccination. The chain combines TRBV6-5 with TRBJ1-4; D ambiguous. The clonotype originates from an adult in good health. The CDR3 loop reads CASSYSSSTNEKLFF. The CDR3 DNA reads TGTGCCAGCAGTTACAGCAGTTCAACTAATGAAAAACTGTTTTTT.